The 4 T cell receptor beta chains below come from one sample, sequenced in a study of shared clonotypes between healthy human individuals. Profiling relied on immunoSEQ multiplex PCR, and the TCRdb table lists in-frame clones only, not all of them. The table records fewer than 200,000 clones, around 63% of them present only once. The sample consisted of memory CD4+ T cells sorted from blood. Documented subset: CD45RA-negative fraction. All receptors derive from a man aged 25-45 years in good health.

V gene TRBV12-5 combines with J gene TRBJ2-1; D uncertain. V lost 2 bases and J 8 bases, leaving 10 bases between the germline ends. The germline CDR1 and CDR2 sequences are LGHNT and FRNRAP. The CDR3 contains 13 residues. CDR3 sequence (DNA): TGTGCTAGTGGTTTGATCAGTCGTCATGAGCAGTTCTTC. It translates to CASGLISRHEQFF.

This clone was found a few times. The chain links TRBV2 to TRBJ2-7; 8 bases line up with TRBD1. Germline lookup yields CDR1 SNHLY and CDR2 FYNNEI. The length of the CDR3 is 14 residues. Trimming took 9 bases from V and 3 from J; bases not matched to a gene: 10. CDR3 sequence (DNA): TGTGCCAGTGTACTAACAGGGGGAGGCTACGAGCAGTACTTC. Translation gives CASVLTGGGYEQYF.

The J gene is TRBJ1-3, the V gene TRBV6-5; possible D gene TRBD1, 6 bases. This CDR3 is 15 amino acids long. Trimming removed 6 bases at V and 3 bases at J, with 15 bases between. Germline V gene data show CDR1 as MNHEY and CDR2 as SVGAGI. The CDR3 here is CASRQSRTVGNTIYF. CDR3 in DNA: TGTGCCAGCAGACAATCCCGGACAGTTGGAAACACCATATATTTT.

The chain has TRBV2 and TRBJ2-3; D possibly uses TRBD1 or TRBD2 (5 bases each). V was cut by 2 bases and J by 6 bases, with 6 bases left in between. The CDR3 totals 12 residues. Germline CDR1 is SNHLY and CDR2 is FYNNEI. The CDR3 is CASSEWGDTQYF. CDR3 nucleotides: TGTGCCAGCAGTGAATGGGGGGATACGCAGTATTTT.